This is a list of T cell receptor beta chains from one sample in a study of T cells after yellow fever vaccination. TCRdb passed the 5' RACE reads through MiXCR, listing each CDR3 protein once. The table has a few hundred thousand distinct CDR3 sequences, 4.1% seen once. The sequences come from PBMCs, collected 5 days after the yellow fever booster vaccination. These receptor sequences come from a man between 18 and 29 years old who received the YFV17D yellow fever vaccine. The CDR3 runs from the conserved cysteine through the conserved F or W.

V gene	J gene	CDR3 protein
TRBV12-3/TRBV12-4	TRBJ1-5	CASTGLGQGGQPQHF
TRBV6-5	TRBJ1-1	CASRRQGTAEAFF
TRBV6-5	TRBJ2-1	CASSYPGSSYNEQFF
TRBV7-9	TRBJ2-3	CASSFLAGVPDTQYF
TRBV12-3/TRBV12-4	TRBJ2-7	CASSSLGDHYEQYF
TRBV4-3	TRBJ2-7	CASSSGPGLAAPEQYF
TRBV4-1	TRBJ1-6	CASSPRSVDSPLHF
TRBV4-2	TRBJ1-3	CASSRGAPPGNTIYF
TRBV7-9	TRBJ1-5	CASSLGAGIWGHNQPQHF
TRBV12-3/TRBV12-4	TRBJ2-5	CASRRDSGGETQYF
TRBV2	TRBJ2-2	CASSEGQGGTGELFF
TRBV7-2	TRBJ2-2	CASSLMVLGTGELFF
TRBV30	TRBJ2-1	CAWRLGGPQFF
TRBV5-1	TRBJ2-3	CASSRTVADSTDTQYF
TRBV4-3	TRBJ2-4	CASSRGGAKNIQYF
TRBV6-2/TRBV6-3	TRBJ1-5	CASRWTGGSQPQHF
TRBV10-3	TRBJ2-3	CAISERGGFTDTQYF
TRBV27	TRBJ2-5	CASSLLGGTEGETQYF
TRBV10-3	TRBJ1-2	CAISESLTSYGYTF
TRBV4-1	TRBJ2-1	CASSQPGGLHEQFF
TRBV4-1	TRBJ1-1	CASSQAGTNTEAFF
TRBV6-2/TRBV6-3	TRBJ1-1	CASSYLTAPTEAFF
TRBV25-1	TRBJ1-2	CASSEFRTGVDGYTF
TRBV5-4	TRBJ2-5	CASSLVSGKQETQYF
TRBV7-8	TRBJ2-1	CASSRSANEQFF
TRBV5-5	TRBJ1-5	CASSQSRIDSNQPQHF